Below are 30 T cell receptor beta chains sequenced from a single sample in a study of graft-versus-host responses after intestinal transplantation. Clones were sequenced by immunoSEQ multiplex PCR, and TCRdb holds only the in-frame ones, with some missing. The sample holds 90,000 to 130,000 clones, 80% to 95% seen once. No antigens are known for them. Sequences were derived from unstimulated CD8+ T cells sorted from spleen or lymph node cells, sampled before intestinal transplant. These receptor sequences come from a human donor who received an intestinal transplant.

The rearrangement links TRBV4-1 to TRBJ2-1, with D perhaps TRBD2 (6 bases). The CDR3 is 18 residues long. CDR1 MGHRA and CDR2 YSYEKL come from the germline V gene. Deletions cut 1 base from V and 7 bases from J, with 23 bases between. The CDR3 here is CASSQALARLVGRNEQFF. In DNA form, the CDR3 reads TGCGCCAGCAGCCAAGCCTTAGCGAGACTAGTAGGTCGGAATGAGCAGTTCTTC.

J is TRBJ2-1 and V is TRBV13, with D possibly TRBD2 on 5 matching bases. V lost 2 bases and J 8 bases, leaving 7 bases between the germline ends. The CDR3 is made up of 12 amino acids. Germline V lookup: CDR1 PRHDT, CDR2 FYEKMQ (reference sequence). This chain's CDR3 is CASSLPGYEQFF. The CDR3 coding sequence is TGTGCCAGCAGCTTACCGGGGTATGAGCAGTTCTTC.

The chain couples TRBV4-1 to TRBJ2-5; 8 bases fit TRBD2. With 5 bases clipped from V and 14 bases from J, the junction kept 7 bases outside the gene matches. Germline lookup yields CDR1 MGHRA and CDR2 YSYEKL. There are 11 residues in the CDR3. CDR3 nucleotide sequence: TGCGCCAGCAGCTTCGGCGGGAGGTCATACTTC. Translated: CASSFGGRSYF.

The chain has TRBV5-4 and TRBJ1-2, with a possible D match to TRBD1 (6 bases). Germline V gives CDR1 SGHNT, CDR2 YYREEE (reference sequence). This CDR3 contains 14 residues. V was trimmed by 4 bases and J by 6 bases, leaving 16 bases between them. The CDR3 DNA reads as TGTGCCAGCAGCCACGGTACAGGGTTTAATGGCTACACCTTC. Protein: CASSHGTGFNGYTF.

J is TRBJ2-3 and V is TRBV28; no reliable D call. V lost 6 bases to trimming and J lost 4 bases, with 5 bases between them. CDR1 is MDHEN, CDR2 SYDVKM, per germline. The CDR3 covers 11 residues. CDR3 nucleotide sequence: TGTGCCAGCAGCTCTTCAGATACGCAGTATTTT. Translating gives CASSSSDTQYF.

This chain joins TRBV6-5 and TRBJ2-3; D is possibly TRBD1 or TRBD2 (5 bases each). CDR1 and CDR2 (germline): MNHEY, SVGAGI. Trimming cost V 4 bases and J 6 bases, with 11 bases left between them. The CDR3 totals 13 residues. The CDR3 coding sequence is TGTGCCAGCAGTTTGAGGGGCGTCGATACGCAGTATTTT. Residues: CASSLRGVDTQYF.

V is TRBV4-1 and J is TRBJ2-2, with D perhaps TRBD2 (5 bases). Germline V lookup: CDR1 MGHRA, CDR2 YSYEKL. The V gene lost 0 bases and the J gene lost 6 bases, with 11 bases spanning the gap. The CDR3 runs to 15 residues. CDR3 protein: CASSQEPGLAGELFF. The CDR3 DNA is TGCGCCAGCAGCCAAGAACCGGGGTTGGCCGGGGAGCTGTTTTTT.

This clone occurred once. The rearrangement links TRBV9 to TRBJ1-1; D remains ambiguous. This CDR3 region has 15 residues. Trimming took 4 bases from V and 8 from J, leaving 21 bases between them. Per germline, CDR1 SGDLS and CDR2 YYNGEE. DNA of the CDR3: TGTGCCAGCAGCTCACGCCCGGGCGCCCAGGTGGAAGCTTTCTTT. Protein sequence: CASSSRPGAQVEAFF.

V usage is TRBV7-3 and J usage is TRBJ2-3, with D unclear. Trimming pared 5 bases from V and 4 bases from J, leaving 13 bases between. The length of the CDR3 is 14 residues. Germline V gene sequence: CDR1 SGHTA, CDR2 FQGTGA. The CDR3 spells CASSLLGSPDTQYF. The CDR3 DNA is TGTGCCAGCAGCCTCTTAGGGTCCCCAGATACGCAGTATTTT.

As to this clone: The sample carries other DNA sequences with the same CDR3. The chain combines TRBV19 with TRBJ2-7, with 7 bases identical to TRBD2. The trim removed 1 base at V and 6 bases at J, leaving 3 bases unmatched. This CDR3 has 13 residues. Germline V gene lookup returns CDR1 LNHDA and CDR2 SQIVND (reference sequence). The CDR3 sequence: CASSIAGRSEQYF. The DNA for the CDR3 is TGTGCCAGTAGTATAGCCGGGAGGTCCGAGCAGTACTTC.

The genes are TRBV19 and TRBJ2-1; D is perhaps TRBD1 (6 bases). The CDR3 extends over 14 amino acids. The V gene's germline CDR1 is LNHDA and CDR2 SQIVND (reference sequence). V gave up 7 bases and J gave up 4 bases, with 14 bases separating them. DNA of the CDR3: TGTGCCAGTAAAACCGGGACACATTACAATGAGCAGTTCTTC. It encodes CASKTGTHYNEQFF.

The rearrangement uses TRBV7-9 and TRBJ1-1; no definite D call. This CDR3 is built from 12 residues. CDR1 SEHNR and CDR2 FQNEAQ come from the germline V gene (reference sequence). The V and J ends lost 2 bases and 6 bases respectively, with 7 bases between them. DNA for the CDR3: TGTGCCAGCAGCTTATCATTCGCTGAAGCTTTCTTT. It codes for CASSLSFAEAFF.

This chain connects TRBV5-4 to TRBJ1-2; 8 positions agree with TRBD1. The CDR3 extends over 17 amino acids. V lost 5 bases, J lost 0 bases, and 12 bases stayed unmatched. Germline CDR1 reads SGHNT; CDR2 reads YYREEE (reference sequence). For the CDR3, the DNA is TGTGCCAGCAGTGCGGACAGGGTCTTTACAGCTAACTATGGCTACACCTTC. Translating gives CASSADRVFTANYGYTF.

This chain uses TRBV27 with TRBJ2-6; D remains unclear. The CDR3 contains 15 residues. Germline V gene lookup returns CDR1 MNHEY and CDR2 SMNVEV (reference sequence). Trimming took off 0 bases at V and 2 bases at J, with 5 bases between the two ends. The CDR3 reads CASSLSGTGANVLTF. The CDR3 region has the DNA TGTGCCAGCAGTTTATCAGGGACTGGGGCCAACGTCCTGACTTTC.

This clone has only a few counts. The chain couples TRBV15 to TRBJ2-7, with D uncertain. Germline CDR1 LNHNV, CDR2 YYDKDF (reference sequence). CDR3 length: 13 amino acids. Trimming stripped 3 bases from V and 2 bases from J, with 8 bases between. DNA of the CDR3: TGTGCCACCAGCAGCTACCGCACCTACGAGCAGTACTTC. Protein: CATSSYRTYEQYF.

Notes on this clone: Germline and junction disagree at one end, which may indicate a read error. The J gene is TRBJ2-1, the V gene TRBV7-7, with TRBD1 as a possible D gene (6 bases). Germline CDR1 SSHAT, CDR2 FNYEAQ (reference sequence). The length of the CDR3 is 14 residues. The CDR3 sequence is CASSQGQGYNEQFF. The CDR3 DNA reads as TGTGCTAGCAGCCAGGGGCAGGGATACAATGAGCAGTTCTTC. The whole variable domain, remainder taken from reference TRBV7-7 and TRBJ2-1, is GAGVSQSPRYKVTKRGQDVTLRCDPISSHATLYWYQQALGQGPEFLTYFNYEAQPDKSGLPSDRFSAERPEGSISTLTIQRTEQRDSAMYRCASSQGQGYNEQFFGPGTRLTVL.

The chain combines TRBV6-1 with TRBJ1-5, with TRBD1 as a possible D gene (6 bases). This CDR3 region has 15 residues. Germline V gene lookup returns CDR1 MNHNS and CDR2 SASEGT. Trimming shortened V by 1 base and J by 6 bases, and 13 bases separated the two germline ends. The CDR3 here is CASSEGTAHPQPQHF. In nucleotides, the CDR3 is TGTGCCAGCAGTGAAGGGACAGCTCATCCTCAGCCCCAGCATTTT.

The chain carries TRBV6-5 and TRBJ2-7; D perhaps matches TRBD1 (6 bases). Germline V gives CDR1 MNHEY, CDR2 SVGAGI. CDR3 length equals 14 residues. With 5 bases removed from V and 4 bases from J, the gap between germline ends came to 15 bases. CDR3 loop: CASSEIQGMYEQYF. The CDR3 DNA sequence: TGTGCCAGCAGTGAAATACAGGGTATGTACGAGCAGTACTTC.

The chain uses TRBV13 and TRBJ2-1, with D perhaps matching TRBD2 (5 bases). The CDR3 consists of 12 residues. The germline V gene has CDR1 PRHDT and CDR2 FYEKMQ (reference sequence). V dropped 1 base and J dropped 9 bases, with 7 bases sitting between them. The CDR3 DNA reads TGTGCCAGCAGCTTAGTAGCGAGTGAGCAGTTCTTC. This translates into CASSLVASEQFF.

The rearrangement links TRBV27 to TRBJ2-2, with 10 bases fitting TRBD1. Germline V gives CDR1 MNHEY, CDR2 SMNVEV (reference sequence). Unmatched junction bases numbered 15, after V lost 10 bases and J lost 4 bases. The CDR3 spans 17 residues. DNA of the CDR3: TGTGCCACCACCAAGGGGGGCGGGACAGGGGTCACCGGGGAGCTGTTTTTT. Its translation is CATTKGGGTGVTGELFF.

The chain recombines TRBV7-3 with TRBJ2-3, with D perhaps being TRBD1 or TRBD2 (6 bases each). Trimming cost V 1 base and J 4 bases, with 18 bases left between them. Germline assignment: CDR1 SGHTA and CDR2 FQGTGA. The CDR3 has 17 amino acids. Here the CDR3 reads CASSLRPVGGLADTQYF. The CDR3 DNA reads TGTGCCAGCAGCTTAAGACCGGTGGGGGGCTTGGCAGATACGCAGTATTTT.

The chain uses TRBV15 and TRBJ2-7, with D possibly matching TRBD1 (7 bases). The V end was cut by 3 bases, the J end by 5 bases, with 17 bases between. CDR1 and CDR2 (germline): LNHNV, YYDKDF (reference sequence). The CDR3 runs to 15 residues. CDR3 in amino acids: CATSSTQGGLHEQYF. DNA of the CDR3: TGTGCCACCAGCAGCACCCAGGGGGGCCTCCACGAGCAGTACTTC.

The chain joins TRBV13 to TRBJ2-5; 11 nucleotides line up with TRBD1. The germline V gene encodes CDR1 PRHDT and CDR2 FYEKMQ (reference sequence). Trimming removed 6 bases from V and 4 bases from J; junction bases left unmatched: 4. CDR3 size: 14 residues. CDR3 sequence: CASSWGQGVETQYF. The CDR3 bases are TGTGCCAGCAGTTGGGGACAGGGGGTAGAGACCCAGTACTTC.

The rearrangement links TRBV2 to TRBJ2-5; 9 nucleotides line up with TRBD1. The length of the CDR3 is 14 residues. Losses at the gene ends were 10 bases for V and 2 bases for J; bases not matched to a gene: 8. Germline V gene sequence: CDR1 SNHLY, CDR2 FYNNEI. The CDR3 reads CAMPGQGDQETQYF. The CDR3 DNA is TGTGCCATGCCGGGACAGGGCGATCAAGAGACCCAGTACTTC. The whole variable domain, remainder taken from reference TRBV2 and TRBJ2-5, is EPEVTQTPSHQVTQMGQEVILRCVPISNHLYFYWYRQILGQKVEFLVSFYNNEISEKSEIFDDQFSVERPDGSNFTLKIRSTKLEDSAMYFCAMPGQGDQETQYFGPGTRLLVL.

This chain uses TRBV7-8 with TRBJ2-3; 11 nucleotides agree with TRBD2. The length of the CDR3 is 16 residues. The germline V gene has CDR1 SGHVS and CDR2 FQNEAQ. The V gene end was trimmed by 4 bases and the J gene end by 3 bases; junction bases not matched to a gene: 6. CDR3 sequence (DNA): TGTGCCAGCAGCTACGTAGCGGGAGGGCAAACAGATACGCAGTATTTT. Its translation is CASSYVAGGQTDTQYF. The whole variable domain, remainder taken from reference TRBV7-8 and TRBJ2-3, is GAGVSQSPRYKVAKRGQDVALRCDPISGHVSLFWYQQALGQGPEFLTYFQNEAQLDKSGLPSDRFFAERPEGSVSTLKIQRTQQEDSAVYLCASSYVAGGQTDTQYFGPGTRLTVL.

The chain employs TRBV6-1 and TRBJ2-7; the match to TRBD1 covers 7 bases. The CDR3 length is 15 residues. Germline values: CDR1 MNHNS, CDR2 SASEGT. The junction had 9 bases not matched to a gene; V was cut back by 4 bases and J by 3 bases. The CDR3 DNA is TGTGCCAGCAGTGGATCCCGGGACAGCTTCTACGAGCAGTACTTC. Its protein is CASSGSRDSFYEQYF.

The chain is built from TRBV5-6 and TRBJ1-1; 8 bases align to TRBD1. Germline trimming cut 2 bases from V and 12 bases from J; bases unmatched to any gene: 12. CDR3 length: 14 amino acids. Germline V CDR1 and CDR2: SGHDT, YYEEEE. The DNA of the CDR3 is TGTGCCAGCAGCTTAGGACAGGGCGCCTTCAGGACTTTCTTT. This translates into CASSLGQGAFRTFF.

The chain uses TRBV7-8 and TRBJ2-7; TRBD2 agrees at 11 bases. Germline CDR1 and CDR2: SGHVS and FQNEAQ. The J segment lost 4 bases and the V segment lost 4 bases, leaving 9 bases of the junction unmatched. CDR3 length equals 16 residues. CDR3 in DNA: TGTGCCAGCAGCTCAGGGGGACTAGCGGACTTTTACGAGCAGTACTTC. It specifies CASSSGGLADFYEQYF.

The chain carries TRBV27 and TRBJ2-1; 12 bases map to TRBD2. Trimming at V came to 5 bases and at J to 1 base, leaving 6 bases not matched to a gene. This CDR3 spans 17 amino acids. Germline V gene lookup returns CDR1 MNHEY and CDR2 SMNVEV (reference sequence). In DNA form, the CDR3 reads TGTGCCAGCAGTAGTCGGACTAGCGGGAAATCCTACAATGAGCAGTTCTTC. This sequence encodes CASSSRTSGKSYNEQFF.

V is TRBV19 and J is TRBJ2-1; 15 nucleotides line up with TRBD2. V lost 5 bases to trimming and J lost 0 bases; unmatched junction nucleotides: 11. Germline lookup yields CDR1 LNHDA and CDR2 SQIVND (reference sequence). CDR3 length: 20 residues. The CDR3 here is CASSGRGLAGGLSSYNEQFF. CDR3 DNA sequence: TGTGCCAGTAGTGGCCGGGGACTAGCGGGAGGCCTGAGCTCCTACAATGAGCAGTTCTTC.